This TCR beta chain was sequenced in a study of T cells in women clearing cervical HPV infection. Comment on this clone: The CDR3 end falls 3 residues outside the read, so it is completed with the germline J gene.

The table came from immunoSEQ multiplex PCR; TCRdb's copy has only in-frame clones and leaves some out. This listing includes roughly 48,000 clones. V was cut by 6 bases and J by 1 base, with 13 bases left in between. The length of the CDR3 is 14 residues. The germline gives CDR1 MDHEN, CDR2 SYDVKM. The rearrangement links TRBV28 to TRBJ2-7; TRBD1 is a possible D gene (6 bases). This receptor was obtained from a woman between 18 and 75 years old with a cervical HPV16 infection that either progressed to CIN3+ or cleared (not recorded which). Material for sequencing was blood buffy coat. The CDR3: CASSPQGFSYEQYF. CDR3 DNA (partial): TGTGCCAGCAGCCCTCAGGGGTTTTCCTACGAG.